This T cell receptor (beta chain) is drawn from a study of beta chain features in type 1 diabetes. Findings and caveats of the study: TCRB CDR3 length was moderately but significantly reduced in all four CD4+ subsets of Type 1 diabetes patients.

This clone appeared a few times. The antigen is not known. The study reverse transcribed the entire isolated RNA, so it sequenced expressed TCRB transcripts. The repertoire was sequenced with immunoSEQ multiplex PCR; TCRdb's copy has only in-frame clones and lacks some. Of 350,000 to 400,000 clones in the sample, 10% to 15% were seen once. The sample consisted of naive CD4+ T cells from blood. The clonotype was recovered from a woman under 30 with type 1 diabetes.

CDR3 residues: CATAGVLGTGELFF. In DNA form, the CDR3 reads TGTGCCACCGCGGGAGTACTCGGCACCGGGGAGCTGTTTTTT. The chain has TRBV15 and TRBJ2-2; TRBD2 matches 7 bases. The CDR3 has 14 residues. The V gene end was trimmed by 8 bases and the J gene end by 4 bases; junction bases not matched to a gene: 7. From germline, CDR1 is LNHNV and CDR2 YYDKDF (reference sequence).